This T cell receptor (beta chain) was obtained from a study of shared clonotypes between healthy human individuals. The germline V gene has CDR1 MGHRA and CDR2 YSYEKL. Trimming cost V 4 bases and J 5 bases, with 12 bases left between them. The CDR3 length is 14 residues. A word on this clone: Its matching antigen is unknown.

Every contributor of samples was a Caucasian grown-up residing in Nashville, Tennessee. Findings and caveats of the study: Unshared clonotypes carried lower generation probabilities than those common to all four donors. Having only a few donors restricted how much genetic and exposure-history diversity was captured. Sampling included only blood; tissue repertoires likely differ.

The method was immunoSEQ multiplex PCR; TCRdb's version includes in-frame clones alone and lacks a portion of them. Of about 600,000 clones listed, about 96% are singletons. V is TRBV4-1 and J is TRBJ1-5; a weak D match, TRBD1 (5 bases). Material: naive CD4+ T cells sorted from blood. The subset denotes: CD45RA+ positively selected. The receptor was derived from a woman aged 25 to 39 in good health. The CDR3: CASSPIGEHQPQHF. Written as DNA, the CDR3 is TGCGCCAGCAGCCCTATAGGGGAGCATCAGCCCCAGCATTTT.